These T cell receptor beta chains were read from a single sample in a study of cytomegalovirus exposure and HLA in healthy donors. Sequenced by immunoSEQ multiplex PCR; TCRdb stores in-frame clones only, minus some. The repertoire holds roughly 120,000 clones, 65% to 80% seen once, with approximately 0.97% in the top ten. Sequenced material: PBMCs. These receptors came from a human donor in good health. Each CDR3 is given with its conserved first and last residue. A D gene is named only where the DNA matches it firmly. Clone size is given for some rows only: seen once, a few or many times, or a class if the clone is expanded.

d_gene: -
j_gene: TRBJ2-7
abundance: -
v_gene: TRBV5-1
CDR3nt: TGCGCCAGCAGCTCCTTGGGCGGCAGGGCCTACGAGCAGTACTTC
CDR3aa: CASSSLGGRAYEQYF

d_gene: -
j_gene: TRBJ2-7
abundance: -
v_gene: TRBV19
CDR3nt: TGTGCCAGTAGTCCTAAAGACACCCCGTTTTTCTACGAGCAGTACTTC
CDR3aa: CASSPKDTPFFYEQYF

d_gene: -
j_gene: TRBJ1-6
abundance: -
v_gene: TRBV28
CDR3nt: TGTGCCAGCAGCCGGTTCTCCTATAATTCACCCCTCCACTTT
CDR3aa: CASSRFSYNSPLHF

d_gene: TRBD1
j_gene: TRBJ1-5
abundance: -
v_gene: TRBV27
CDR3nt: TGTGCCAGCAGTTTCCGCGGGACAGCAAATCAGCCCCAGCATTTT
CDR3aa: CASSFRGTANQPQHF

d_gene: -
j_gene: TRBJ2-7
abundance: -
v_gene: TRBV19
CDR3nt: TGTGCCAGTCGGACGAGTGGGGGGTCGGGAACCTACGAGCAGTACTTC
CDR3aa: CASRTSGGSGTYEQYF

d_gene: -
j_gene: TRBJ1-3
abundance: -
v_gene: TRBV7-2
CDR3nt: TGTGCCAGCAGCAAAGGGGTCAGGGGAGACTCTGGAAACACCATATATTTT
CDR3aa: CASSKGVRGDSGNTIYF

d_gene: TRBD1
j_gene: TRBJ2-5
abundance: -
v_gene: TRBV13
CDR3nt: TGTGCCAGCAGCCCTACAGGGGGCTACGAGACCCAGTACTTC
CDR3aa: CASSPTGGYETQYF

d_gene: -
j_gene: TRBJ1-2
abundance: few
v_gene: TRBV6-1
CDR3nt: TGTGCCAGCAGTGAAGAGGAGGAGGCCTATGGCTACACCTTC
CDR3aa: CASSEEEEAYGYTF

d_gene: -
j_gene: TRBJ2-5
abundance: -
v_gene: TRBV11-2
CDR3nt: TGTGCCAGCAGCTTAGATCGTTTAGCCCCACCGTCCCAGTACTTC
CDR3aa: CASSLDRLAPPSQYF

d_gene: -
j_gene: TRBJ1-1
abundance: few
v_gene: TRBV6-5
CDR3nt: TGTGCCAGCAGTTACTCGAATCAACAGGCGAACACTGAAGCTTTCTTT
CDR3aa: CASSYSNQQANTEAFF

d_gene: TRBD2
j_gene: TRBJ2-1
abundance: -
v_gene: TRBV29-1
CDR3nt: TGCAGCGTTGAAGATCGGCGGGGGGTATTGTACAATGAGCAGTTCTTC
CDR3aa: CSVEDRRGVLYNEQFF

d_gene: -
j_gene: TRBJ2-7
abundance: -
v_gene: TRBV5-1
CDR3nt: TGCGCCAGCAGCCCGAGTCGTGACGAGCAGTACTTC
CDR3aa: CASSPSRDEQYF

d_gene: TRBD2
j_gene: TRBJ2-1
abundance: -
v_gene: TRBV27
CDR3nt: TGTGCCAGCATGGGACTAGCGGGGGGGTTTGAGCAGTTCTTC
CDR3aa: CASMGLAGGFEQFF

d_gene: -
j_gene: TRBJ1-1
abundance: -
v_gene: TRBV29-1
CDR3nt: TGCAGCGTTGTAGGGAGGAGCGCTGAAGCTTTCTTT
CDR3aa: CSVVGRSAEAFF

d_gene: -
j_gene: TRBJ1-5
abundance: -
v_gene: TRBV6-1
CDR3nt: TGTGCCAGCAGTTTATTCGGGGATCAGCCCCAGCATTTT
CDR3aa: CASSLFGDQPQHF

d_gene: TRBD2
j_gene: TRBJ2-1
abundance: -
v_gene: TRBV7-8
CDR3nt: TGTGCCAGCAGCTTAGTGGCGGGGGGATTCCACAATGAGCAGTTCTTC
CDR3aa: CASSLVAGGFHNEQFF

d_gene: -
j_gene: TRBJ2-7
abundance: -
v_gene: TRBV27
CDR3nt: TGTGCCAGCAGACTAGAAGTGGGCAGCTACGAGCAGTACTTC
CDR3aa: CASRLEVGSYEQYF

d_gene: -
j_gene: TRBJ2-6
abundance: -
v_gene: TRBV7-3
CDR3nt: TGTGCCAGCAGCTCGACAGCTTCTGGGGCCAACGTCCTGACTTTC
CDR3aa: CASSSTASGANVLTF

d_gene: TRBD1
j_gene: TRBJ1-2
abundance: -
v_gene: TRBV7-2
CDR3nt: TGTGCCAGCAGCCAGCAGGAGACAGGGTATCACTATGGCTACACCTTC
CDR3aa: CASSQQETGYHYGYTF

d_gene: -
j_gene: TRBJ1-1
abundance: -
v_gene: TRBV25-1
CDR3nt: TGTGCCAGCGGGGGGGGTCATGTTGCTTTCTTT
CDR3aa: CASGGGHVAFF

d_gene: TRBD1
j_gene: TRBJ2-7
abundance: -
v_gene: TRBV10-1
CDR3nt: TGCGCCAGCAGTGCGTACAGGGGTGCCTACGAGCAGTACTTC
CDR3aa: CASSAYRGAYEQYF

d_gene: -
j_gene: TRBJ1-6
abundance: -
v_gene: TRBV4-1
CDR3nt: TGCGCCAGCAGCCTCCGCCGGGGAGCAGAGCTCTATAATTCACCCCTCCACTTT
CDR3aa: CASSLRRGAELYNSPLHF

d_gene: TRBD1
j_gene: TRBJ2-7
abundance: -
v_gene: TRBV6-1
CDR3nt: TGTGCCAGCAGTGTCGTGGGACAGGGGGAAATTTCCTACGAGCAGTACTTC
CDR3aa: CASSVVGQGEISYEQYF